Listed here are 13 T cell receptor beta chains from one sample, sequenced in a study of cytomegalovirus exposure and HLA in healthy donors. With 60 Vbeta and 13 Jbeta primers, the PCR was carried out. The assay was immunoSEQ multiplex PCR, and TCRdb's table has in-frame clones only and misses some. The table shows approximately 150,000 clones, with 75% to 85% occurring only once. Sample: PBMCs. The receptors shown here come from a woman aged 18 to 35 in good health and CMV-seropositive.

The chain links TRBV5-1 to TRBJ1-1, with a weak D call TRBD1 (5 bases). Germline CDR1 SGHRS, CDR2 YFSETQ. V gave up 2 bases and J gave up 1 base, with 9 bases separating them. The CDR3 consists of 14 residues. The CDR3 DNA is TGCGCCAGCAGCTTTTCCGGGGGGAACACTGAAGCTTTCTTT. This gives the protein CASSFSGGNTEAFF.

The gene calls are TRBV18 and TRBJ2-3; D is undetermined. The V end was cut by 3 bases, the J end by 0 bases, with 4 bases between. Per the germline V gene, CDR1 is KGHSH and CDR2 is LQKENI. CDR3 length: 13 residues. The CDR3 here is CASSPPSTDTQYF. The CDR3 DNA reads TGTGCCAGCTCACCCCCTAGCACAGATACGCAGTATTTT. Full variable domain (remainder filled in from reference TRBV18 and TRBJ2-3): NAGVMQNPRHLVRRRGQEARLRCSPMKGHSHVYWYRQLPEEGLKFMVYLQKENIIDESGMPKERFSAEFPKEGPSILRIQQVVRGDSAAYFCASSPPSTDTQYFGPGTRLTVL.

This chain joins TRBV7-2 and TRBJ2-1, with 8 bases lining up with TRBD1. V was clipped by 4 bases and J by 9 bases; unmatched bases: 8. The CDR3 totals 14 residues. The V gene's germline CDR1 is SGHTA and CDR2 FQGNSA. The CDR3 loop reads CASSSDRAPGEQFF. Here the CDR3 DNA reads TGTGCCAGCAGCTCGGACAGGGCTCCGGGTGAGCAGTTCTTC. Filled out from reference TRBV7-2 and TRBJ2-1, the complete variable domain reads GAGVSQSPSNKVTEKGKDVELRCDPISGHTALYWYRQSLGQGLEFLIYFQGNSAPDKSGLPSDRFSAERTGGSVSTLTIQRTQQEDSAVYLCASSSDRAPGEQFFGPGTRLTVL.

The CDR3 region has the DNA TGTGCCAGCAGCTTTCCCGCTATGAACACTGAAGCTTTCTTT. Protein: CASSFPAMNTEAFF. The V gene is TRBV7-6, the J gene TRBJ1-1, with D uncertain. The CDR3 sequence is 14 residues long. Per the germline V gene, CDR1 is SGHVS and CDR2 is FNYEAQ. Between the trimmed V and J ends, which lost 3 bases and 0 bases, there was a span of 8 bases.

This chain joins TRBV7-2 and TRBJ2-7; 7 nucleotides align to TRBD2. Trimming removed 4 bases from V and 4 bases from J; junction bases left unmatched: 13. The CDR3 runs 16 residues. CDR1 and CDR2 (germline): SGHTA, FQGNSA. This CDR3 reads CASSSTGTNAFYEQYF. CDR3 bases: TGTGCCAGCAGCTCCACCGGGACTAACGCTTTTTACGAGCAGTACTTC.

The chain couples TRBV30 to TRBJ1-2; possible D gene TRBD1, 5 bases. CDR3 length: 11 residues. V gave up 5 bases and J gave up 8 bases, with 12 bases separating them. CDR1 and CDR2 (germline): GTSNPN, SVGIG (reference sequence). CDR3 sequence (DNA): TGTGCCTGGTCCCCAGGGCTAGGCTACACCTTC. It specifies CAWSPGLGYTF.

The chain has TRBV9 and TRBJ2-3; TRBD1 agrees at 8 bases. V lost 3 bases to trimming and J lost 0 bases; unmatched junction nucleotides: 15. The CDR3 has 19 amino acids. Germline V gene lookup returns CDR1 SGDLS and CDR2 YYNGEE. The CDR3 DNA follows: TGTGCCAGCAGCGAGTACGGAGTCAGGGGGCTTACTAGCACAGATACGCAGTATTTT. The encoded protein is CASSEYGVRGLTSTDTQYF.

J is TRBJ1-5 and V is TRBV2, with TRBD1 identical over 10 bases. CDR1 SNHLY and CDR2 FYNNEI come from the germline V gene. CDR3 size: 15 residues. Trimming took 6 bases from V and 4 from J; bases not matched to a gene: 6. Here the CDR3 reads CASRGGQGINQPQHF. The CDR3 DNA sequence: TGTGCCAGCAGGGGGGGACAGGGGATTAATCAGCCCCAGCATTTT.

CDR3 loop: CASRYDRPATNEKLFF. The CDR3, as DNA: TGCGCCAGCAGATATGACAGACCAGCAACTAATGAAAAACTGTTTTTT. This chain uses TRBV5-1 with TRBJ1-4; tentatively, D is TRBD1 (5 bases). CDR3 length: 16 residues. CDR1 is SGHRS, CDR2 YFSETQ, per germline. V lost 5 bases and J lost 0, with 14 bases in between.

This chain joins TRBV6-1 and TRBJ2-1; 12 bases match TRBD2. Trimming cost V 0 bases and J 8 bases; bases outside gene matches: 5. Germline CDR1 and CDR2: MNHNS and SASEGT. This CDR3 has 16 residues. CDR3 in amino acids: CASSEALAGGRHEQFF. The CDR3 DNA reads TGTGCCAGCAGTGAAGCTCTAGCGGGGGGGAGGCATGAGCAGTTCTTC.

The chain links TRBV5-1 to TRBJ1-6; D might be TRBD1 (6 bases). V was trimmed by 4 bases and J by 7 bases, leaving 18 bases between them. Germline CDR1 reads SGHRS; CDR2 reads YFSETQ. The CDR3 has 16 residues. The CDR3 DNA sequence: TGCGCCAGCAGCAATCCTCAGGGGATGGGAAATTCACCCCTCCACTTT. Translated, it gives CASSNPQGMGNSPLHF.

CDR3 loop: CASSLSFRRGQKNTEAFF. CDR3 in DNA: TGCGCCAGCAGCTTGTCCTTTCGGAGAGGACAGAAGAACACTGAAGCTTTCTTT. The chain has TRBV5-1 and TRBJ1-1; D might be TRBD1 (6 bases). With 1 base removed from V and 1 base from J, the gap between germline ends came to 20 bases. The CDR3 has 18 amino acids. Germline CDR1 SGHRS, CDR2 YFSETQ. Based on the CDR3 plus reference TRBV5-1 and TRBJ1-1, the full variable domain is KAGVTQTPRYLIKTRGQQVTLSCSPISGHRSVSWYQQTPGQGLQFLFEYFSETQRNKGNFPGRFSGRQFSNSRSEMNVSTLELGDSALYLCASSLSFRRGQKNTEAFFGQGTRLTVV.

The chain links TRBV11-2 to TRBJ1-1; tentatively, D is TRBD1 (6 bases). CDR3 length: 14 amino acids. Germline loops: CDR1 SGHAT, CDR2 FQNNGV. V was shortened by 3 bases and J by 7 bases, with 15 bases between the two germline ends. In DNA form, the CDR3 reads TGTGCCAGCAGCTTTATTGGGCAGGGGATTGAAGCTTTCTTT. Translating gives CASSFIGQGIEAFF.